What follows is one TCR beta chain and its context. Its cognate antigen is unknown. The data originate from a study of Ad26.COV2.S vaccination and SARS-CoV-2 variants. Points from the study as a whole: Vaccinees displayed broader spike-specific TCR repertoires than placebo recipients. Vaccine recipients and placebo recipients showed similar non-spike TCR breadth. Reported findings describe substantial breadth in spike-specific CD8+ and CD4+ T cell responses following vaccination. The TCR-based breadth and depth measures might underestimate overall T cell responses.

The table came from immunoSEQ multiplex PCR; TCRdb's copy has only in-frame clones and leaves some out. Seen here are about 350,000 clones, 92% observed once, and the top ten hold under 4%. This CDR3 spans 15 amino acids. The germline gives CDR1 MGHRA, CDR2 YSYEKL. Trimming pared 1 base from V and 9 bases from J, leaving 17 bases between. The sequences come from peripheral blood, collected after recovery from COVID-19. The sequence was collected from a human donor who had recovered from COVID-19. V usage is TRBV4-1 and J usage is TRBJ2-3, with a possible D match to TRBD2 (5 bases). This chain's CDR3 is CASSQGGFGLMTQYF. CDR3 bases: TGCGCCAGCAGCCAAGGCGGGTTCGGCCTAATGACGCAGTATTTT.